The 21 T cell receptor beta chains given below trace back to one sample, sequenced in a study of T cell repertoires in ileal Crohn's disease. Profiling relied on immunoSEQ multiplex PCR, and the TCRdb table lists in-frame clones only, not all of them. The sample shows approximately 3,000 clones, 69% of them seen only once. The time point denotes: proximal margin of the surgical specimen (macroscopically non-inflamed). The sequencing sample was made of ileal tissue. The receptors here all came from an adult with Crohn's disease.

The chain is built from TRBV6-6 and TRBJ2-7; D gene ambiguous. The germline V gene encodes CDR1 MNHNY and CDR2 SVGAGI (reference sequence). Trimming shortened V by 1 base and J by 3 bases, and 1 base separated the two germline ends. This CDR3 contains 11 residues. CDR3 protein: CASSYFYEQYF. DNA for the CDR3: TGTGCCAGCAGTTACTTCTACGAGCAGTACTTC.

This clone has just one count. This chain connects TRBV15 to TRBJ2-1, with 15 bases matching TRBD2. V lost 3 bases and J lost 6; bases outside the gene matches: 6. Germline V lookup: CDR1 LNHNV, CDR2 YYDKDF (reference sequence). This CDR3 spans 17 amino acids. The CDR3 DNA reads TGTGCCACCAGCAGGGGGACTAGCGGGAGGTCTTTCAATGAGCAGTTCTTC. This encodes CATSRGTSGRSFNEQFF.

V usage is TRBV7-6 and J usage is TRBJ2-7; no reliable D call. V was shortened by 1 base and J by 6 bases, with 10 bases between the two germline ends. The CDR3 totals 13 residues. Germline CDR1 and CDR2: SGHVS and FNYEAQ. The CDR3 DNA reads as TGTGCCAGCAGCTTAGGGGATTTAAGCGAGCAGTACTTC. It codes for CASSLGDLSEQYF.

For the CDR3, the DNA is TGTGCCAGCAGTCGACAGGGGGCGCGGTCTGGGGCCAACGTCCTGACTTTC. It codes for CASSRQGARSGANVLTF. This chain links TRBV2 with TRBJ2-6; TRBD1 matches 10 bases. Germline loops: CDR1 SNHLY, CDR2 FYNNEI. The V and J ends lost 5 bases and 1 base, in that order; junction bases with no gene match: 5. The CDR3 loop spans 17 amino acids.

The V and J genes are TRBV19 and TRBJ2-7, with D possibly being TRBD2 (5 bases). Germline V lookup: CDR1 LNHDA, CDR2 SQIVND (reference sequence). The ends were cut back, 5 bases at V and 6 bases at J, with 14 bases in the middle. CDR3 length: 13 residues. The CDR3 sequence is CASSSRGQREQYF. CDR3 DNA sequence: TGTGCCAGTAGTTCAAGAGGGCAACGCGAGCAGTACTTC.

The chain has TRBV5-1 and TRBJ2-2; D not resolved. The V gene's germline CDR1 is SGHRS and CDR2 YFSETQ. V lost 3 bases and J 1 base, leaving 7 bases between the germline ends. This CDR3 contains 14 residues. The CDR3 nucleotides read TGCGCCAGCAGCTACGACGGGAACACCGGGGAGCTGTTTTTT. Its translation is CASSYDGNTGELFF.

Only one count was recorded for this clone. In DNA form, the CDR3 reads TGTGCCAGCAGCACTACTGGCAGACTCGAGCAGTACGTC. This translates into CASSTTGRLEQYV. The chain joins TRBV7-8 to TRBJ2-7; D is unresolved. The CDR3 totals 13 residues. The V and J ends lost 5 bases and 6 bases respectively, with 14 bases between them. Germline V lookup: CDR1 SGHVS, CDR2 FQNEAQ.

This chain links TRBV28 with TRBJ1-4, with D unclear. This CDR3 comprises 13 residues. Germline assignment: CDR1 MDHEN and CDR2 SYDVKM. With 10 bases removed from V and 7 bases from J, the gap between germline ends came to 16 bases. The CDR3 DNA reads TGTGCCACCTACACTGGAAGGGCTGAAAAACTGTTTTTT. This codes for CATYTGRAEKLFF. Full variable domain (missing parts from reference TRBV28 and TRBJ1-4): DVKVTQSSRYLVKRTGEKVFLECVQDMDHENMFWYRQDPGLGLRLIYFSYDVKMKEKGDIPEGYSVSREKKERFSLILESASTNQTSMYLCATYTGRAEKLFFGSGTQLSVL.

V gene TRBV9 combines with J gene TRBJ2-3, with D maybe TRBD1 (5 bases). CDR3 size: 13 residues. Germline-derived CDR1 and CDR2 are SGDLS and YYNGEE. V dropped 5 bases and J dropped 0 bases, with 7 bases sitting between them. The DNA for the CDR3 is TGTGCCAGCAGTGACAGTAGCACAGATACGCAGTATTTT. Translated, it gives CASSDSSTDTQYF. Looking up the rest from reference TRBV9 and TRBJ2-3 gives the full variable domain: DSGVTQTPKHLITATGQRVTLRCSPRSGDLSVYWYQQSLDQGLQFLIQYYNGEERAKGNILERFSAQQFPDLHSELNLSSLELGDSALYFCASSDSSTDTQYFGPGTRLTVL.

The CDR3 coding sequence is TGTGCCTGGAGGATACAGGGGTCTAGGGCTTTCTTT. Its protein product is CAWRIQGSRAFF. V and J are TRBV30 and TRBJ1-1; 7 bases agree with TRBD1. V lost 3 bases, J lost 11 bases, and 9 bases stayed unmatched. This CDR3 is 12 amino acids long. Germline V CDR1 and CDR2: GTSNPN, SVGIG (reference sequence).

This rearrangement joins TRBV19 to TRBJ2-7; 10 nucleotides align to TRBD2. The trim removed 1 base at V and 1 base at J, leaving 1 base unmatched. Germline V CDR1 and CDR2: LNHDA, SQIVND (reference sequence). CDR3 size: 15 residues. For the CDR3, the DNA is TGTGCCAGTAGTATAGGACTAGCGGGTTCCTACGAGCAGTACTTC. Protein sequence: CASSIGLAGSYEQYF. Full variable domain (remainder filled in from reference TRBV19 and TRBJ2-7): DGGITQSPKYLFRKEGQNVTLSCEQNLNHDAMYWYRQDPGQGLRLIYYSQIVNDFQKGDIAEGYSVSREKKESFPLTVTSAQKNPTAFYLCASSIGLAGSYEQYFGPGTRLTVT.

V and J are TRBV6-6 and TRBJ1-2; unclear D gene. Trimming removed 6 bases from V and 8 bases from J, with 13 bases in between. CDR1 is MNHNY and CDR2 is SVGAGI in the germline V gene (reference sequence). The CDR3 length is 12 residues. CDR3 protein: CASSSSGIGYTF. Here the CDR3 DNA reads TGTGCCAGCAGCTCTTCGGGGATCGGCTACACCTTC.

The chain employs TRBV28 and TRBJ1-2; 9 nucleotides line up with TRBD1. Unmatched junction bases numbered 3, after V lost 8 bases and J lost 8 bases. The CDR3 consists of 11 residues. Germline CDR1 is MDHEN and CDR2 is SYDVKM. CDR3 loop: CASDRGRGYTF. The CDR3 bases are TGTGCCAGCGACAGGGGGAGGGGCTACACCTTC.

The CDR3 nucleotides are TGTGCCAGCAGCGCTCGACCCCTAGCGGGAGGCCGCGATGAGCAGTTCTTC. Its protein product is CASSARPLAGGRDEQFF. V usage is TRBV9 and J usage is TRBJ2-1; TRBD2 aligns across 11 bases. The CDR3 runs 17 residues. Germline-derived CDR1 and CDR2 are SGDLS and YYNGEE. The V gene end was trimmed by 3 bases and the J gene end by 8 bases; junction bases not matched to a gene: 13.

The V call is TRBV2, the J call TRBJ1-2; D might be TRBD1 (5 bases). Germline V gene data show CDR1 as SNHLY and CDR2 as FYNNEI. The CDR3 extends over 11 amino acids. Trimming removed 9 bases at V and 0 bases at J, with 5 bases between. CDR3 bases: TGTGCCAGGACAGCTAACTATGGCTACACCTTC. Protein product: CARTANYGYTF.

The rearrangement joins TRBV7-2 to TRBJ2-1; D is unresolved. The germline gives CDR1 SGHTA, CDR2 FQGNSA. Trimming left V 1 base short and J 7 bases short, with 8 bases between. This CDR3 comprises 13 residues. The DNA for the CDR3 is TGTGCCAGCAGCTTAGATCGAGAAAATGAGCAGTTCTTC. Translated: CASSLDRENEQFF.

DNA of the CDR3: TGTGCCAGCTCTACCCGCCAGGCCCAGTACTTC. Translation: CASSTRQAQYF. The chain is built from TRBV6-5 and TRBJ2-5; D gene unclear. The CDR3 totals 11 residues. The germline V and J ends were trimmed by 8 bases and 9 bases, with 13 bases remaining between them. CDR1 is MNHEY and CDR2 is SVGAGI in the germline V gene.

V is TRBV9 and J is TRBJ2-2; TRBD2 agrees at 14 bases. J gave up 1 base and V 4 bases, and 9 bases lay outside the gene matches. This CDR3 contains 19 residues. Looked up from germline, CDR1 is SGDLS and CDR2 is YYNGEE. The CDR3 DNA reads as TGTGCCAGCAGCCCCGGACTAGCGGGAGGAGGATGGAACACCGGGGAGCTGTTTTTT. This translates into CASSPGLAGGGWNTGELFF. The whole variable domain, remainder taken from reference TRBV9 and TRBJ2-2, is DSGVTQTPKHLITATGQRVTLRCSPRSGDLSVYWYQQSLDQGLQFLIQYYNGEERAKGNILERFSAQQFPDLHSELNLSSLELGDSALYFCASSPGLAGGGWNTGELFFGEGSRLTVL.

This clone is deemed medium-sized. The CDR3 reads CASSDRIPSSNTGELFF. In DNA form, the CDR3 reads TGTGCCAGCTCCGATCGGATTCCCAGTTCGAACACCGGGGAGCTGTTTTTT. This sequence joins TRBV2 and TRBJ2-2; D gene uncertain. Germline lookup yields CDR1 SNHLY and CDR2 FYNNEI. The CDR3 is 17 residues long. Trimming cost V 8 bases and J 0 bases, with 19 bases left between them.

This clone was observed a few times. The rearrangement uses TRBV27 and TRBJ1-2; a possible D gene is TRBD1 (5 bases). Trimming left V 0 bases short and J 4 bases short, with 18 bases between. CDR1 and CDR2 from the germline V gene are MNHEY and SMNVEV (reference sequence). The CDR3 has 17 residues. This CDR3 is CASSLSASGGGVYGYTF. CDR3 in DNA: TGTGCCAGCAGTTTATCGGCAAGCGGCGGGGGGGTCTATGGCTACACCTTC.

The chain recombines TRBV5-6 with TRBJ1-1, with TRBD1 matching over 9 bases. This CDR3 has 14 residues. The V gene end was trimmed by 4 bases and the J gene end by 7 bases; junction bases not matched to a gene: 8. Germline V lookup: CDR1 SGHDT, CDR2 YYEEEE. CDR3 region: CASSPQAGQGEAFF. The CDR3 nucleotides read TGTGCCAGCAGCCCGCAGGCGGGACAGGGTGAAGCTTTCTTT.